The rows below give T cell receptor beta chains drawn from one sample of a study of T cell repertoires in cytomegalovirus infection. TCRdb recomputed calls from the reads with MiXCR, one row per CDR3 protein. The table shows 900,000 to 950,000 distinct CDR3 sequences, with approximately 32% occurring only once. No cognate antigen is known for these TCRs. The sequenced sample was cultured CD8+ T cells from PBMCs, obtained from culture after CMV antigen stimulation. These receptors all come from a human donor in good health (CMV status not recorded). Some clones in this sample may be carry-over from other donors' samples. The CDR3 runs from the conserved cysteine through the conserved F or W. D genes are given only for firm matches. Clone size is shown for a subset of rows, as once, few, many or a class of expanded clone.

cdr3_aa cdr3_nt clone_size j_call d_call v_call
CATSRVTDGQPQHF TGTGCCACCAGCAGAGTGACAGACGGTCAGCCCCAGCATTTT . TRBJ1-5 . TRBV15
CASSPLQMSTGELFF TGTGCCAGCAGCCCATTGCAGATGTCGACCGGGGAGCTGTTTTTT . TRBJ2-2 . TRBV5-4
CASSELLGRSTDTQYF TGTGCCAGCAGTGAATTGTTGGGCAGGAGCACAGATACGCAGTATTTT . TRBJ2-3 . TRBV2
CASSLGDRVLTYTEQFF TGTGCCAGCAGCTTAGGGGACAGGGTCCTTACTTACACTGAGCAGTTCTTC few TRBJ2-1 TRBD1 TRBV11-1
CASSFLQRNTEAFF TGTGCCAGCAGTTTCCTACAGAGGAACACTGAAGCTTTCTTT many TRBJ1-1 . TRBV12-3/TRBV12-4
CASSLTGGRYNSPLHF TGCGCCAGCAGCTTGACAGGGGGGCGGTATAATTCACCCCTCCACTTT . TRBJ1-6 TRBD1 TRBV5-1
CASHSAGALILPLHF TGTGCCAGCCATTCGGCAGGAGCCTTAATTTTACCCCTCCACTTT many TRBJ1-6 . TRBV7-2
CASSLAGSADTQYF TGTGCCAGCAGCTTAGCGGGGTCTGCAGATACGCAGTATTTT . TRBJ2-3 . TRBV7-8
CASSLGGGGGTEAFF TGTGCCAGCAGTTTAGGGGGCGGCGGGGGGACTGAAGCTTTCTTT many TRBJ1-1 . TRBV12-3/TRBV12-4
CASSVGGGLLREQFF TGTGCCAGCAGTGTGGGGGGGGGGCTCTTGAGGGAGCAGTTCTTC . TRBJ2-1 . TRBV28
CASSLPQGIHSYEQYF TGTGCCAGCAGCCTACCACAGGGGATTCACTCCTACGAGCAGTACTTC many TRBJ2-7 TRBD1 TRBV7-8
CASSEPLLNTEAFF TGTGCCAGCAGTGAACCCCTACTGAACACTGAAGCTTTCTTT . TRBJ1-1 . TRBV2
CASSSTGIHGELFF TGTGCCAGCAGTTCGACAGGGATTCACGGGGAGCTGTTTTTT many TRBJ2-2 TRBD1 TRBV7-9
CASSALETDTQYF TGCGCCAGCAGCGCGCTAGAGACAGATACGCAGTATTTT . TRBJ2-3 . TRBV4-1
CATSEQLRDTQYF TGTGCCACCAGTGAACAACTTAGGGATACGCAGTATTTT . TRBJ2-3 . TRBV24-1
CATGLGETQYF TGTGCCACCGGGCTCGGGGAGACCCAGTACTTC few TRBJ2-5 . TRBV19
CATSRDLGRALGELFF TGTGCCACCAGCAGAGATCTGGGACGGGCTTTAGGGGAGCTGTTTTTT . TRBJ2-2 . TRBV15
CASSPGSVGAFF TGTGCCAGCAGCCCCGGATCGGTGGGAGCTTTCTTT . TRBJ1-1 . TRBV6-5
CASGEDTSTDTQYF TGTGCCAGTGGAGAAGACACTAGCACAGATACGCAGTATTTT once TRBJ2-3 . TRBV19
CASSPGTRGGPRRIEQFF TGTGCCAGCAGTCCTGGGACTAGAGGCGGACCCCGTCGTATCGAGCAGTTCTTC . TRBJ2-1 TRBD2 TRBV6-6
CASSQVAEGHTEAFF TGCGCCAGCAGCCAAGTGGCGGAGGGTCACACTGAAGCTTTCTTT . TRBJ1-1 . TRBV4-1
CAISESGVLTYEQYF TGTGCCATCAGTGAGTCGGGGGTTTTGACCTACGAGCAGTACTTC . TRBJ2-7 . TRBV10-3
CASSYSRTGGRNPYGYTF TGTGCCAGCAGTTACTCCCGGACAGGGGGCCGAAATCCCTATGGCTACACCTTC few TRBJ1-2 TRBD1 TRBV6-5
CASSYARGSSGNTIYF TGTGCCAGCAGTTACGCTCGGGGGAGCTCTGGAAACACCATATATTTT . TRBJ1-3 . TRBV6-6
CASSSKTTGYLNTEAFF TGTGCCAGCAGTTCCAAGACGACAGGATACTTGAACACTGAAGCTTTCTTT . TRBJ1-1 . TRBV6-1
CSVTGQGKIEAFF TGCAGCGTGACCGGGCAGGGAAAAATTGAAGCTTTCTTT . TRBJ1-1 . TRBV29-1
CASSLEGTGNNEQFF TGTGCCAGCAGCTTAGAAGGGACAGGAAACAATGAGCAGTTCTTC . TRBJ2-1 TRBD1 TRBV7-9
CASSPKGVAYEQYF TGTGCCAGCAGCCCAAAAGGGGTTGCCTACGAGCAGTACTTC . TRBJ2-7 . TRBV7-9
CASSPTKLGQALGTNEKLFF TGTGCCAGCAGCCCCACCAAACTCGGACAGGCTTTAGGGACTAATGAAAAACTGTTTTTT few TRBJ1-4 TRBD1 TRBV7-6
CASSWGQADTQYF TGTGCCAGCAGCTGGGGACAGGCAGATACGCAGTATTTT many TRBJ2-3 TRBD1 TRBV7-8
CASSVGPGQGAGNEQFF TGTGCCAGCAGCGTAGGCCCGGGACAGGGGGCGGGCAATGAGCAGTTCTTC . TRBJ2-1 TRBD1 TRBV9